This T cell receptor beta chain came from a study of blood T cell repertoires in COVID-19. In the study overall: COVID-19 samples collected from the United States, Italy and Spain covered acute and convalescent phases. In each case, the material was cDNA or gDNA derived from T cells, B-cell-depleted T cells, or PBMCs.

The authors' processing: Estimated nucleated cell counts came from reference gene primer amplification. Libraries were prepared by immunoSEQ multiplex PCR; TCRdb keeps only in-frame clonotypes and omits some of them. The V and J calls and the clone size are those of that table, but D and trimming were determined from the DNA. In the table there are fewer than 450,000 clones, more than 70% of which are singletons. Seattle participants joined during active infection and were tracked over time. The CDR3 contains 13 residues. V lost 9 bases and J lost 2; bases outside the gene matches: 4. Germline V gene sequence: CDR1 LNHDA, CDR2 SQIVND (reference sequence).

The sequencing input was peripheral blood. The clonotype comes from a woman between 45 and 65 years old with COVID-19, enrolled during active disease. This chain links TRBV19 with TRBJ2-3; 8 bases fit TRBD2. The DNA for the CDR3 is TGTGCCAGCGGGGGGGGGCCCACAGATACGCAGTATTTT. Translated, it gives CASGGGPTDTQYF.